The 8 T cell receptor beta chains below were found in one sample sequenced in a study of OX40 agonist ivuxolimab in advanced cancers. TCRdb's table, derived via immunoSEQ multiplex PCR, lists solely in-frame clones and lacks some. The table has about 83,000 clones, approximately 84% seen once. The material sequenced was CD4+ or CD8+ T cells sorted from blood, taken in a trial of the OX40 agonist ivuxolimab. The receptors originated from an adult with an advanced solid tumor such as melanoma, head and neck, liver or kidney cancer.

V and J are TRBV5-8 and TRBJ1-2; D uncertain. V was trimmed by 4 bases and J by 8 bases, leaving 15 bases between them. Germline lookup yields CDR1 SGHTS and CDR2 YDEGEE. The CDR3 contains 13 residues. CDR3 protein: CASSHLGTDGYTF. CDR3 DNA: TGTGCCAGCAGCCACCTGGGAACCGACGGCTACACCTTC.

This chain links TRBV7-2 with TRBJ2-1; TRBD2 agrees at 9 bases. Germline V gene lookup returns CDR1 SGHTA and CDR2 FQGNSA. The CDR3 loop spans 14 amino acids. V shed 5 bases, J shed 10 bases, and the junction held 9 bases outside the gene matches. The CDR3 protein is CASSQTPTSGEQFF. The CDR3 DNA reads TGTGCCAGCAGCCAAACACCCACTAGCGGGGAGCAGTTCTTC.

This rearrangement joins TRBV4-1 to TRBJ1-4, with D possibly matching TRBD1 (5 bases). V was clipped by 4 bases and J by 2 bases, with 8 bases between them. From germline, CDR1 is MGHRA and CDR2 YSYEKL. The CDR3 consists of 14 residues. The CDR3 sequence: CASSPRGTNEKLFF. The CDR3, as DNA: TGCGCCAGCAGCCCTCGGGGGACTAATGAAAAACTGTTTTTT.

The chain is built from TRBV19 and TRBJ2-6; no definite D call. CDR1 and CDR2 from the germline V gene are LNHDA and SQIVND (reference sequence). The CDR3 contains 14 residues. The V and J ends lost 7 bases and 2 bases respectively, with 9 bases between them. CDR3 DNA sequence: TGTGCCAGTAAAGAGGATCCTGGGGCCAACGTCCTGACTTTC. Translation gives CASKEDPGANVLTF.

The V and J genes are TRBV7-9 and TRBJ2-6; possibly TRBD1 for D (5 bases). The CDR3 is 18 residues long. The V and J ends lost 5 bases and 4 bases respectively, with 21 bases between them. Germline lookup yields CDR1 SEHNR and CDR2 FQNEAQ (reference sequence). CDR3: CASSLPSTASDGANVLTF. Written as DNA, the CDR3 is TGTGCCAGCAGCCTCCCTTCGACAGCCTCGGACGGGGCCAACGTCCTGACTTTC.

The gene calls are TRBV5-1 and TRBJ1-4; possibly TRBD1 for D (6 bases). Germline CDR1 is SGHRS and CDR2 is YFSETQ. The V and J ends lost 0 bases and 8 bases respectively, with 11 bases between them. This CDR3 is built from 14 residues. The CDR3 DNA sequence: TGCGCCAGCAGCTTGGGAGGACAGAGAGAAAAACTGTTTTTT. Translated, it gives CASSLGGQREKLFF.

This clone was counted only a few times. V and J are TRBV30 and TRBJ1-4; D may be TRBD1 (5 bases). This CDR3 has 15 residues. Germline assignment: CDR1 GTSNPN and CDR2 SVGIG (reference sequence). V dropped 2 bases and J dropped 3 bases, with 13 bases sitting between them. CDR3 nucleotides: TGTGCCTGGAGTTGGGGCGCCGGGGCTAATGAAAAACTGTTTTTT. Encoded protein: CAWSWGAGANEKLFF.

The CDR3 spells CASGAHGFSYEQYF. The DNA for the CDR3 is TGTGCCAGCGGGGCACATGGGTTCTCGTACGAGCAGTACTTC. The chain joins TRBV6-5 to TRBJ2-7, with D possibly being TRBD1 (5 bases). Germline lookup yields CDR1 MNHEY and CDR2 SVGAGI. V dropped 8 bases and J dropped 4 bases, with 18 bases sitting between them. The CDR3 has 14 amino acids.